This TCR beta chain was recorded in a study of cytotoxic CD8 clonotypes in ibrutinib-treated CLL (dated by TCRdb to 2020 to 2022). The study in broad terms: The cohort had about a dozen relapsed/refractory and more than 14 treatment-naive patients; some 17 were IGHV unmutated. The response samples were drawn at a median of approximately twelve months into treatment, with a range of about 6 to 40 months. Cryopreserved peripheral blood mononuclear cells were collected at three points: before therapy, at response, and at either sustained remission or disease progression. Of the 86 participants in the trial, 26 had longitudinal samples available. An average of 255,043 productive templates and approximately 91,000 productive rearrangements was obtained per sample. Partial responses were observed in some 24 patients and complete responses in 2; after a median follow-up of around 68 months, remission was maintained in roughly 14 patients and progression was observed in about twelve. Every sample from remission and from progressive disease was obtained while the patients were still on ibrutinib.

This sample's time point label indicates: around 25 months on ibrutinib. For TCR beta library preparation, 1.5 to 2 micrograms of genomic DNA were extracted from the cryopreserved PBMCs. Longitudinal blood samples from CLL patients on ibrutinib monotherapy underwent high-throughput TCR beta sequencing. Patients were enrolled in a phase 2 open-label single-center ibrutinib monotherapy trial. Beyond this particular receptor, the publication reports: Public clonotypes were found to be uncommon and were observed to contract or remain stable during treatment; the increase in clonality was shown to reflect expansion of private clonotypes at ibrutinib response. Sampling times were not matched between sustained-remission and progressing patients, and lymph node repertoires were not studied. At baseline, clonality was higher than in age-matched healthy donors and showed a strong correlation with circulating CD8+ T-cell counts. Clonality rose at ibrutinib response, remained stable during sustained remission, and dropped back toward baseline at progression.

A MiSeq instrument was used for deep resolution sequencing, which targeted depths ranging from 1 in 1 million up to 1 in 200,000 T cells, with coverage averaging 10x for each clonotype. The immunoSEQ hsTCRB Kit was used to generate the TCR beta libraries. The source study handled its data this way. Data were analyzed with ImmunoSEQ Data Assistant and ImmunoSEQ Analyzer, with V, D and J genes assigned per IMGT definitions. Clonality, which ranges from 0 to 1, was calculated by subtracting the normalized Shannon entropy of productive rearrangement frequencies from one. Public clonotype analysis was restricted to overrepresented clonotypes comprising at least 0.05% of each patient's repertoire. About a dozen age-matched healthy donor repertoires from immuneACCESS served as clonality controls. In its TCRdb copy, this immuneACCESS table keeps in-frame sequences only and misses some clones. Where compared with another copy, unresolved V genes explain less than half of these, and the others have no known cause. The V and J calls and the clone size are those of that table, but D and trimming were determined from the DNA. The sample has roughly 160,000 clones on record, roughly 80% of them singletons. About 4.5% of the sample is held by the ten biggest clonotypes.

This clone showed up just a few times. It lacks a known antigen. No base qualities exist here, and no much larger clone lies one base off it. According to the germline V gene, CDR1 reads SGHDN and CDR2 reads FVKESK. V loses 3 bases at its end and J loses 4 bases; junction bases beyond the gene matches: 5. The cysteine opens and the phenylalanine closes a CDR3 of 15 amino acids. Only CDR3 DNA is held: 45 bases, read in frame from base 1. The V and J segments used are TRBV14 and TRBJ1-2; TRBD1 fits 10 bases in the junction. This TCR was recovered from a human donor with chronic lymphocytic leukemia. Sequenced material: PBMCs, taken after 24 months of ibrutinib treatment. The DNA sequence reads TGTGCCAGCAGCCAGGGACAGGGGCCTCCCTATGGCTACACCTTC. Translated, it reads CASSQGQGPPYGYTF.